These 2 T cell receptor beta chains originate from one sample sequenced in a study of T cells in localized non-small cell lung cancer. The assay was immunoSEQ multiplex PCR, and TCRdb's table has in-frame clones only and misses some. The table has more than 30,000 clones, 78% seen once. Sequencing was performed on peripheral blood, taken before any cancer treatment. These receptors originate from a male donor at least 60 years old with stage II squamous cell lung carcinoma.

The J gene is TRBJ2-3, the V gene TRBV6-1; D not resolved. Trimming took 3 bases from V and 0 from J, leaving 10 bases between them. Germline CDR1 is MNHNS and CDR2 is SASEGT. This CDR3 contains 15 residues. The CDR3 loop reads CASSDSLGSTDTQYF. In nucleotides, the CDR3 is TGTGCCAGCAGTGATAGTTTGGGAAGCACAGATACGCAGTATTTT.

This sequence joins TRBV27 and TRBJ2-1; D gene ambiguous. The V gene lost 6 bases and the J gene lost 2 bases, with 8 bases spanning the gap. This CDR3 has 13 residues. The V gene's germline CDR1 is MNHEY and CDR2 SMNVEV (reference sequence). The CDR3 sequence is CASRASPYNEQFF. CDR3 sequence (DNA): TGTGCCAGCAGGGCTTCCCCCTACAATGAGCAGTTCTTC.